These 20 T cell receptor beta chains were sequenced from one sample in a study of OX40 agonist ivuxolimab in advanced cancers. TCRdb's table, derived via immunoSEQ multiplex PCR, lists solely in-frame clones and lacks some. The sample shows around 71,000 clones, approximately 86% of them seen only once. The sample consisted of CD4+ or CD8+ T cells sorted from blood, taken in a trial of the OX40 agonist ivuxolimab. Receptor source: an adult with an advanced solid tumor such as melanoma, head and neck, liver or kidney cancer.

DNA of the CDR3: TGTGCCAGCAGCGTAAACGGGGACGACAATGAGCAGTTCTTC. Its translation: CASSVNGDDNEQFF. The rearrangement joins TRBV9 to TRBJ2-1, with D perhaps matching TRBD1 or TRBD2 (5 bases each). V was cut by 1 base and J by 5 bases, with 10 bases left in between. The CDR3 is 14 residues long. The germline gives CDR1 SGDLS, CDR2 YYNGEE.

The chain combines TRBV19 with TRBJ2-5; D is possibly TRBD1 (6 bases). V lost 2 bases, J lost 7 bases, and 8 bases lay in between. The CDR3 loop spans 12 amino acids. Germline V gene data show CDR1 as LNHDA and CDR2 as SQIVND (reference sequence). CDR3 amino acids: CASSIQQGTQYF. The DNA for the CDR3 is TGTGCCAGTAGTATACAACAGGGGACCCAGTACTTC.

The chain recombines TRBV6-5 with TRBJ2-1, with D possibly TRBD2 on 7 matching bases. There are 16 residues in the CDR3. The V end lost 2 bases, the J end lost 1 base, and 12 bases lay between the germline ends. Germline V lookup: CDR1 MNHEY, CDR2 SVGAGI. DNA for the CDR3: TGTGCCAGCAGTTACGGGGGGGCTTGGTCCTACAATGAGCAGTTCTTC. Translated: CASSYGGAWSYNEQFF.

This clone occurred once. V and J are TRBV28 and TRBJ2-7; D unclear. Germline CDR1 is MDHEN and CDR2 is SYDVKM. This CDR3 has 11 amino acids. V was cut by 7 bases and J by 4 bases, with 8 bases left in between. This CDR3 reads CASTANYEQYF. CDR3 DNA: TGTGCCAGCACTGCGAATTACGAGCAGTACTTC.

Comment on this clone: A read error may produce the germline difference seen at one junction end. The J gene is TRBJ2-1, the V gene TRBV29-1; D gene unclear. Germline V gene data show CDR1 as SQVTM and CDR2 as ANQGSEA. The CDR3 sequence is 15 residues long. The DNA of the CDR3 is TGTGAAGAAGCCCCCGCTAGGCACTCGTACAATGAGCAGTTCTTC. Its translation: CEEAPARHSYNEQFF.

This chain links TRBV7-3 with TRBJ2-7; 11 nucleotides line up with TRBD1. The CDR3 contains 14 residues. J gave up 6 bases and V 5 bases, and 6 bases lay outside the gene matches. CDR1 and CDR2 from the germline V gene are SGHTA and FQGTGA. The CDR3 protein is CASSRDRGIGEQYF. In DNA form, the CDR3 reads TGTGCCAGCAGCCGGGACAGGGGGATCGGCGAGCAGTACTTC.

This clone was detected only a few times. V and J are TRBV7-2 and TRBJ2-4; D is unresolved. CDR3 length: 14 residues. Germline CDR1 reads SGHTA; CDR2 reads FQGNSA. V lost 1 base and J 2 bases, leaving 6 bases between the germline ends. In DNA, the CDR3 is TGTGCCAGCAGCTTAGGGGGATCCAAAAACATTCAGTACTTC. It is translated as CASSLGGSKNIQYF.

V gene TRBV19 combines with J gene TRBJ1-2, with 7 bases fitting TRBD1. Germline V gene sequence: CDR1 LNHDA, CDR2 SQIVND (reference sequence). This CDR3 is 15 amino acids long. After removal of 4 bases from V and 6 bases from J, the junction contained 11 bases not matched to a gene. The CDR3 region is CASSTDHRQGHGYTF. CDR3 DNA: TGTGCCAGTAGTACGGATCACCGACAGGGTCATGGCTACACCTTC.

V and J are TRBV27 and TRBJ2-1; no clear D. This CDR3 region has 13 residues. CDR1 is MNHEY and CDR2 is SMNVEV in the germline V gene (reference sequence). The ends were cut back, 3 bases at V and 6 bases at J, with 9 bases in the middle. Written as DNA, the CDR3 is TGTGCCAGCAGTTTGCAATCTAGCAATGAGCAGTTCTTC. This translates into CASSLQSSNEQFF.

The V and J genes are TRBV27 and TRBJ2-7, with D possibly called TRBD1 or TRBD2 (5 bases each). The CDR3 consists of 13 residues. The germline V gene encodes CDR1 MNHEY and CDR2 SMNVEV (reference sequence). The V end lost 5 bases, the J end lost 5 bases, and 13 bases lay between the germline ends. CDR3 residues: CASSARDGHEQYF. CDR3 bases: TGTGCCAGCAGTGCCCGGGACGGGCACGAGCAGTACTTC.

The V gene is TRBV7-2, the J gene TRBJ2-3, with TRBD2 matching over 8 bases. Germline V gives CDR1 SGHTA, CDR2 FQGNSA. Trimming removed 1 base from V and 0 bases from J; junction bases left unmatched: 6. The CDR3 loop spans 17 amino acids. CDR3 loop: CASSLGASGPSTDTQYF. DNA for the CDR3: TGTGCCAGCAGCTTAGGGGCTAGCGGGCCTAGCACAGATACGCAGTATTTT.

The chain combines TRBV5-1 with TRBJ1-2; TRBD1 is a possible D gene (5 bases). The CDR3 contains 12 residues. V was cut by 1 base and J by 6 bases, with 7 bases left in between. CDR1 is SGHRS and CDR2 is YFSETQ in the germline V gene. The CDR3 DNA follows: TGCGCCAGCAGCTTGTGGGGGGATGGCTACACCTTC. Residues: CASSLWGDGYTF.

The CDR3 region has the DNA TGTGCCAGCAGCAAAGACTGGGGCGCGGGTGAAAAACTGTTTTTT. As protein: CASSKDWGAGEKLFF. The chain recombines TRBV21-1 with TRBJ1-4. TRBV21-1 is a pseudogene segment. There are 15 residues in the CDR3.

The V and J genes are TRBV9 and TRBJ2-5; D gene unclear. The germline gives CDR1 SGDLS, CDR2 YYNGEE. This CDR3 has 13 amino acids. The V gene lost 0 bases and the J gene lost 3 bases, with 6 bases spanning the gap. CDR3 coding DNA: TGTGCCAGCAGCGTAGGAACTGAAGAGACCCAGTACTTC. The encoded protein is CASSVGTEETQYF.

The chain employs TRBV5-6 and TRBJ2-7; D could derive from TRBD1 or TRBD2 (5 bases each). V gave up 4 bases and J gave up 2 bases, with 16 bases separating them. The CDR3 loop spans 15 amino acids. The germline V gene has CDR1 SGHDT and CDR2 YYEEEE. The CDR3 DNA reads as TGTGCCAGCAGCCCGGGACGGGTTGAGGCCTACGAGCAGTACTTC. This sequence encodes CASSPGRVEAYEQYF. The full variable domain, with the rest looked up from reference TRBV5-6 and TRBJ2-7, is DAGVTQSPTHLIKTRGQQVTLRCSPKSGHDTVSWYQQALGQGPQFIFQYYEEEERQRGNFPDRFSGHQFPNYSSELNVNALLLGDSALYLCASSPGRVEAYEQYFGPGTRLTVT.

This chain uses TRBV6-1 with TRBJ2-2; D uncertain. CDR1 MNHNS and CDR2 SASEGT come from the germline V gene. V was cut by 6 bases and J by 0 bases, with 8 bases left in between. This CDR3 has 14 residues. CDR3 region: CASRLFSNTGELFF. The CDR3 nucleotides are TGTGCCAGCAGGTTGTTTTCGAACACCGGGGAGCTGTTTTTT.

The chain is built from TRBV4-2 and TRBJ2-2; 7 bases are a match to TRBD2. Germline loops: CDR1 LGHNA, CDR2 YNFKEQ. V shed 1 base, J shed 7 bases, and the junction held 6 bases outside the gene matches. The CDR3 sequence is 15 residues long. For the CDR3, the DNA is TGTGCCAGCAGCCAAGGACTAGCTCAAGGCGGGGAGCTGTTTTTT. Translating it yields CASSQGLAQGGELFF.

This clone showed up just a few times. V is TRBV9 and J is TRBJ2-6; D remains unclear. The CDR3 is 17 amino acids. Looked up from germline, CDR1 is SGDLS and CDR2 is YYNGEE. The germline V and J ends were trimmed by 0 bases and 1 base, with 11 bases remaining between them. The CDR3 reads CASSVGESRSGANVLTF. CDR3 coding DNA: TGTGCCAGCAGCGTAGGAGAGAGCCGTTCTGGGGCCAACGTCCTGACTTTC.

The rearrangement joins TRBV7-9 to TRBJ1-5, with D possibly matching TRBD1 (6 bases). The CDR3 spans 17 residues. V was clipped by 3 bases and J by 0 bases, with 15 bases between them. The germline gives CDR1 SEHNR, CDR2 FQNEAQ (reference sequence). In DNA form, the CDR3 reads TGTGCCAGCAGCTTTGTACAGGGATGGAATAGCAATCAGCCCCAGCATTTT. It specifies CASSFVQGWNSNQPQHF. The full variable domain, its missing parts supplied by reference TRBV7-9 and TRBJ1-5, is DTGVSQNPRHKITKRGQNVTFRCDPISEHNRLYWYRQTLGQGPEFLTYFQNEAQLEKSRLLSDRFSAERPKGSFSTLEIQRTEQGDSAMYLCASSFVQGWNSNQPQHFGDGTRLSIL.

The rearrangement joins TRBV7-9 to TRBJ2-1; D may be TRBD2 (5 bases). V was trimmed by 5 bases and J by 0 bases, leaving 11 bases between them. The CDR3 length is 15 residues. Germline V CDR1 and CDR2: SEHNR, FQNEAQ (reference sequence). The CDR3 region has the DNA TGTGCCAGCAGCCCCGGGATTCTCTCCTACAATGAGCAGTTCTTC. Its protein product is CASSPGILSYNEQFF.